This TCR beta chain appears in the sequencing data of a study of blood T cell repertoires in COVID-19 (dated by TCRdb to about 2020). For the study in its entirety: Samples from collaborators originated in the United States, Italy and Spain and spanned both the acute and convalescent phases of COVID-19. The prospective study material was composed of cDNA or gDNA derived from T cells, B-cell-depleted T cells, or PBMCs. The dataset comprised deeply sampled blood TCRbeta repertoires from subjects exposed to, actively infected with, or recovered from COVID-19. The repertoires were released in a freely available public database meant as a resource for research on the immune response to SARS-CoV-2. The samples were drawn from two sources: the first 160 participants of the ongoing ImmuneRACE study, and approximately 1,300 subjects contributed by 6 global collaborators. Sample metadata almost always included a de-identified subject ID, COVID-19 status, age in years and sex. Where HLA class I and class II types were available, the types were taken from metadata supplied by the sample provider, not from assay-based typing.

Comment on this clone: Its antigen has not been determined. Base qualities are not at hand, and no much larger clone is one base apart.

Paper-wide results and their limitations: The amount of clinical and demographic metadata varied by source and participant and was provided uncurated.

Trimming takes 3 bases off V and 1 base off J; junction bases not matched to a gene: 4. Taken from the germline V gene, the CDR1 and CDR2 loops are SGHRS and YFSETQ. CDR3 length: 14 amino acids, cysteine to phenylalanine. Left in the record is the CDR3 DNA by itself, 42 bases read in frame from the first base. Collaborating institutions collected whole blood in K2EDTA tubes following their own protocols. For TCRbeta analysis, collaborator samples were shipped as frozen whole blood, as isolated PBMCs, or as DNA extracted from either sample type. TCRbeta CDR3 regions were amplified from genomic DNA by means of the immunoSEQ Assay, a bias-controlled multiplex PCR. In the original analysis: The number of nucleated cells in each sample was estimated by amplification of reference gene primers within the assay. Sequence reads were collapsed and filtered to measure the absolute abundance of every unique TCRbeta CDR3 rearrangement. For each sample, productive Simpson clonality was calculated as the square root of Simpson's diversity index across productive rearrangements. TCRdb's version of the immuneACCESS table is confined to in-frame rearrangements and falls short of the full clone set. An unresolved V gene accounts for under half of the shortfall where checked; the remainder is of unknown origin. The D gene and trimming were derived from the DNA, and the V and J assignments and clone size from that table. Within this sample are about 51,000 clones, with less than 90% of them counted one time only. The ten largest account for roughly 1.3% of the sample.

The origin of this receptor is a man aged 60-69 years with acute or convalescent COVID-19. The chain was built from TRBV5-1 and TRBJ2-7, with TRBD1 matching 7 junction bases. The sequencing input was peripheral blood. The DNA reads TGCGCCAGCAGCTCGACGACAGGGTCCTACGAGCAGTACTTC. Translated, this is CASSSTTGSYEQYF.